Listed below are T cell receptor beta chains from one sample, sequenced in a study of blood T cell repertoires in COVID-19. The protocol was immunoSEQ multiplex PCR, while the TCRdb copy is restricted to in-frame clones and leaves out a portion. This table holds about 190,000 clones, about 88% found once. Sequenced: peripheral blood. The receptors shown here come from a young man with active or convalescent COVID-19. Both conserved end residues are part of each CDR3. The D gene is left open where the match is weak. Clone size is given for some rows only: seen once, a few or many times, or a class if the clone is expanded.

J gene: TRBJ1-2
clone size: NA
CDR3 length: 15
D gene: NA
V gene: TRBV5-5
CDR3 DNA: TGTGCCAGCAGCTTGGTCGCAGGGGCGGACTATGGCTACACCTTC
CDR3 protein: CASSLVAGADYGYTF

J gene: TRBJ1-1
clone size: NA
CDR3 length: 14
D gene: TRBD1
V gene: TRBV7-9
CDR3 DNA: TGTGCCAGCAGCTCGCGGACAGGGCCCACTGAAGCTTTCTTT
CDR3 protein: CASSSRTGPTEAFF

J gene: TRBJ1-5
clone size: NA
CDR3 length: 18
D gene: NA
V gene: TRBV6-2/TRBV6-3
CDR3 DNA: TGTGCCAGCAGTTCGGGGGGTGCGTCCGTTCGAGGCAATCAGCCCCAGCATTTT
CDR3 protein: CASSSGGASVRGNQPQHF

J gene: TRBJ1-2
clone size: NA
CDR3 length: 15
D gene: NA
V gene: TRBV7-8
CDR3 DNA: TGTGCCAGCAGCCCGCTTGTTATCAGGGGCTATGGCTACACCTTC
CDR3 protein: CASSPLVIRGYGYTF

J gene: TRBJ1-1
clone size: NA
CDR3 length: 13
D gene: NA
V gene: TRBV25-1
CDR3 DNA: TGTGCCAGCAGCCATTCGGGGAACACTGAAGCTTTCTTT
CDR3 protein: CASSHSGNTEAFF

J gene: TRBJ1-2
clone size: once
CDR3 length: 13
D gene: NA
V gene: TRBV11-2
CDR3 DNA: TGTGCCAGCAGCCGAGACAGCCAGGGTGGCTACACCTTC
CDR3 protein: CASSRDSQGGYTF

J gene: TRBJ1-2
clone size: NA
CDR3 length: 13
D gene: TRBD1
V gene: TRBV2
CDR3 DNA: TGTGCCAGCAGACAGGGGGCGAGCGATGGCTACACCTTC
CDR3 protein: CASRQGASDGYTF

J gene: TRBJ2-1
clone size: NA
CDR3 length: 16
D gene: TRBD2
V gene: TRBV19
CDR3 DNA: TGTGCCAGTAGGAATAGCGGGAGCGGCTCCTACAATGAGCAGTTCTTC
CDR3 protein: CASRNSGSGSYNEQFF

J gene: TRBJ1-1
clone size: NA
CDR3 length: 15
D gene: TRBD1
V gene: TRBV27
CDR3 DNA: TGTGCCAGCAGTTTAAAGGGGGCTGGGAACACTGAAGCTTTCTTT
CDR3 protein: CASSLKGAGNTEAFF

J gene: TRBJ2-3
clone size: NA
CDR3 length: 12
D gene: NA
V gene: TRBV4-3
CDR3 DNA: TGCGCCAGCAGCCAAGGTATAGATACGCAGTATTTT
CDR3 protein: CASSQGIDTQYF

J gene: TRBJ1-4
clone size: NA
CDR3 length: 15
D gene: NA
V gene: TRBV25-1
CDR3 DNA: TGTGCCAGCAGTGCGGGGGTCTACTCGGATGAAAAACTGTTTTTT
CDR3 protein: CASSAGVYSDEKLFF

J gene: TRBJ1-3
clone size: NA
CDR3 length: 14
D gene: NA
V gene: TRBV9
CDR3 DNA: TGTGCCAGCAGCGTAATAAACTCTGGAAACACCATATATTTT
CDR3 protein: CASSVINSGNTIYF

J gene: TRBJ1-5
clone size: NA
CDR3 length: 16
D gene: NA
V gene: TRBV30
CDR3 DNA: TGTGCCTGGACTTTCGCGGGGGGATACAGCAATCAGCCCCAGCATTTT
CDR3 protein: CAWTFAGGYSNQPQHF

J gene: TRBJ1-1
clone size: NA
CDR3 length: 16
D gene: TRBD1
V gene: TRBV5-4
CDR3 DNA: TGTGCCAGCAGTAATGGGGGTACAGGGGTTCACACTGAAGCTTTCTTT
CDR3 protein: CASSNGGTGVHTEAFF

J gene: TRBJ2-7
clone size: NA
CDR3 length: 13
D gene: NA
V gene: TRBV7-2
CDR3 DNA: TGTGCCAGCAGCGCAGTCACAGCTTACGAGCAGTACTTC
CDR3 protein: CASSAVTAYEQYF

J gene: TRBJ2-7
clone size: NA
CDR3 length: 16
D gene: TRBD2
V gene: TRBV13
CDR3 DNA: TGTGCCAGCAGCGCCGAGGGGACTAGCGGACCCCTCGAGCAGTACTTC
CDR3 protein: CASSAEGTSGPLEQYF

J gene: TRBJ2-5
clone size: NA
CDR3 length: 19
D gene: TRBD1
V gene: TRBV24-1
CDR3 DNA: TGTGCCACCAGTGACTCACTGCTTTTTGGACAGGGGGCTGAGGAGACCCAGTACTTC
CDR3 protein: CATSDSLLFGQGAEETQYF

J gene: TRBJ1-5
clone size: NA
CDR3 length: 17
D gene: NA
V gene: TRBV7-2
CDR3 DNA: TGTGCCAGCAGCTTTTCAGGAACGGTTACACTAGATCAGCCCCAGCATTTT
CDR3 protein: CASSFSGTVTLDQPQHF

J gene: TRBJ1-1
clone size: NA
CDR3 length: 14
D gene: TRBD1
V gene: TRBV18
CDR3 DNA: TGTGCCAGCTCGGGGACAGGGCAGAACACTGAAGCTTTCTTT
CDR3 protein: CASSGTGQNTEAFF

J gene: TRBJ2-3
clone size: NA
CDR3 length: 16
D gene: NA
V gene: TRBV6-2/TRBV6-3
CDR3 DNA: TGTGCCAGCAGTTACCCCACTTACGCAAACACAGATACGCAGTATTTT
CDR3 protein: CASSYPTYANTDTQYF

J gene: TRBJ2-7
clone size: NA
CDR3 length: 11
D gene: NA
V gene: TRBV5-1
CDR3 DNA: TGCGCCAGCAAGCTACTGGACGAGCAGTACTTC
CDR3 protein: CASKLLDEQYF

J gene: TRBJ2-2
clone size: NA
CDR3 length: 13
D gene: NA
V gene: TRBV9
CDR3 DNA: TGTGCCAGCACGGGGGTGACCACCGGGGAGCTGTTTTTT
CDR3 protein: CASTGVTTGELFF

J gene: TRBJ1-1
clone size: NA
CDR3 length: 11
D gene: NA
V gene: TRBV12-3/TRBV12-4
CDR3 DNA: TGTGCCAGCACTCTGAACACTGAAGCTTTCTTT
CDR3 protein: CASTLNTEAFF

J gene: TRBJ2-3
clone size: few
CDR3 length: 14
D gene: TRBD1
V gene: TRBV28
CDR3 DNA: TGTGCCAGCCGGGACAGGGGGCGTGCAGATACGCAGTATTTT
CDR3 protein: CASRDRGRADTQYF

J gene: TRBJ2-1
clone size: NA
CDR3 length: 14
D gene: TRBD2
V gene: TRBV7-9
CDR3 DNA: TGTGCCAGCAGCTTCGGGACTAGTGTCGATGAGCAGTTCTTC
CDR3 protein: CASSFGTSVDEQFF

J gene: TRBJ1-1
clone size: NA
CDR3 length: 13
D gene: NA
V gene: TRBV30
CDR3 DNA: TGTGCCTGGAGTCTAATCGGTGACACTGAAGCTTTCTTT
CDR3 protein: CAWSLIGDTEAFF

J gene: TRBJ1-2
clone size: NA
CDR3 length: 14
D gene: NA
V gene: TRBV5-1
CDR3 DNA: TGCGCCAGCAGCGGGGAGCGGGCAGGCGATGGCTACACCTTC
CDR3 protein: CASSGERAGDGYTF

J gene: TRBJ2-1
clone size: NA
CDR3 length: 15
D gene: NA
V gene: TRBV5-4
CDR3 DNA: TGTGCCAGCAGCTTCGCGCGGAGCTCCTACAATGAGCAGTTCTTC
CDR3 protein: CASSFARSSYNEQFF

J gene: TRBJ2-3
clone size: once
CDR3 length: 14
D gene: TRBD2
V gene: TRBV7-3
CDR3 DNA: TGTGCCAGCAGCTTAAACGGGGGGTCAGATACGCAGTATTTT
CDR3 protein: CASSLNGGSDTQYF

J gene: TRBJ2-1
clone size: once
CDR3 length: 14
D gene: NA
V gene: TRBV13
CDR3 DNA: TGTGCCAGCAGCCTACCCCACAGGTACAATGAGCAGTTCTTC
CDR3 protein: CASSLPHRYNEQFF

J gene: TRBJ2-1
clone size: NA
CDR3 length: 18
D gene: TRBD2
V gene: TRBV24-1
CDR3 DNA: TGTGCCACCAGTGGGACCGGGACTAGCGGGAGGGAAAACAATGAGCAGTTCTTC
CDR3 protein: CATSGTGTSGRENNEQFF

J gene: TRBJ1-1
clone size: few
CDR3 length: 14
D gene: TRBD1
V gene: TRBV2
CDR3 DNA: TGTGCCAGCAGTGCAGGGGGAGCGAACACTGAAGCTTTCTTT
CDR3 protein: CASSAGGANTEAFF

J gene: TRBJ1-2
clone size: NA
CDR3 length: 16
D gene: NA
V gene: TRBV10-3
CDR3 DNA: TGTGCCATCAGTGAGCAGGGCTCCCCGAGTATTTACGGCTACACCTTC
CDR3 protein: CAISEQGSPSIYGYTF

J gene: TRBJ1-6
clone size: few
CDR3 length: 15
D gene: NA
V gene: TRBV9
CDR3 DNA: TGTGCCAGCAGCGTACGGCCTTCGGGTAATTCACCCCTCCACTTT
CDR3 protein: CASSVRPSGNSPLHF

J gene: TRBJ2-2
clone size: few
CDR3 length: 16
D gene: NA
V gene: TRBV7-6
CDR3 DNA: TGTGCCAGCAGCTTATCCGTGGGAGCGAACACCGGGGAGCTGTTTTTT
CDR3 protein: CASSLSVGANTGELFF

J gene: TRBJ2-5
clone size: NA
CDR3 length: 15
D gene: TRBD2
V gene: TRBV24-1
CDR3 DNA: TGTGCCACCAGTGATTTAGGAGCGGGAGTGGAGACCCAGTACTTC
CDR3 protein: CATSDLGAGVETQYF

J gene: TRBJ2-1
clone size: NA
CDR3 length: 13
D gene: TRBD2
V gene: TRBV11-2
CDR3 DNA: TGTGCCAGCTCGCCGGGGGGGCCGGATGAGCAGTTCTTC
CDR3 protein: CASSPGGPDEQFF

J gene: TRBJ2-1
clone size: NA
CDR3 length: 15
D gene: TRBD1
V gene: TRBV7-9
CDR3 DNA: TGTGCCAGCAGCTCTGACCGGGACAGGGGCCATGAGCAGTTCTTC
CDR3 protein: CASSSDRDRGHEQFF

J gene: TRBJ2-1
clone size: NA
CDR3 length: 14
D gene: NA
V gene: TRBV18
CDR3 DNA: TGTGCCAGCTCCGTGAGCGGGTCCTACAATGAGCAGTTCTTC
CDR3 protein: CASSVSGSYNEQFF

J gene: TRBJ1-5
clone size: NA
CDR3 length: 16
D gene: TRBD1
V gene: TRBV7-9
CDR3 DNA: TGTGCCAGCAGCGCCGGGACAGAGGGCTCCAATCAGCCCCAGCATTTT
CDR3 protein: CASSAGTEGSNQPQHF

J gene: TRBJ2-1
clone size: NA
CDR3 length: 16
D gene: NA
V gene: TRBV11-3
CDR3 DNA: TGTGCCAGCAGCGACCACAGGGTTAGCTCCTACAATGAGCAGTTCTTC
CDR3 protein: CASSDHRVSSYNEQFF

J gene: TRBJ2-1
clone size: NA
CDR3 length: 12
D gene: TRBD1
V gene: TRBV11-3
CDR3 DNA: TGTGCCAGCAGCGACAGGGGGAATGAGCAGTTCTTC
CDR3 protein: CASSDRGNEQFF

J gene: TRBJ2-2
clone size: once
CDR3 length: 15
D gene: NA
V gene: TRBV27
CDR3 DNA: TGTGCCAGCAGAATTGCGGGGTATGGGACCGGGGAGCTGTTTTTT
CDR3 protein: CASRIAGYGTGELFF

J gene: TRBJ1-3
clone size: NA
CDR3 length: 14
D gene: NA
V gene: TRBV5-6
CDR3 DNA: TGTGCCAGCAGCGGGACAAACTCTGGAAACACCATATATTTT
CDR3 protein: CASSGTNSGNTIYF

J gene: TRBJ2-1
clone size: few
CDR3 length: 15
D gene: TRBD2
V gene: TRBV9
CDR3 DNA: TGTGCCAGCAGCGTAGGGCGAGCGGGAGGGCGCGAGCAGTTCTTC
CDR3 protein: CASSVGRAGGREQFF

J gene: TRBJ1-1
clone size: few
CDR3 length: 16
D gene: NA
V gene: TRBV6-2/TRBV6-3
CDR3 DNA: TGTGCCAGCAGCCCCGGGCTCGGAGGTATGGACACTGAAGCTTTCTTT
CDR3 protein: CASSPGLGGMDTEAFF

J gene: TRBJ2-5
clone size: NA
CDR3 length: 15
D gene: TRBD1
V gene: TRBV5-4
CDR3 DNA: TGTGCCAGCAGCTTCCCCGGGACAGGTCAAGAGACCCAGTACTTC
CDR3 protein: CASSFPGTGQETQYF

J gene: TRBJ1-2
clone size: many
CDR3 length: 14
D gene: NA
V gene: TRBV7-2
CDR3 DNA: TGTGCCAGCAGCTTAGAGGGGGGGAACTATGGCTACACCTTC
CDR3 protein: CASSLEGGNYGYTF

J gene: TRBJ1-1
clone size: NA
CDR3 length: 16
D gene: TRBD1
V gene: TRBV4-3
CDR3 DNA: TGCGCCAGCAGCCCCACGACAGGGCTTGGGGTGGGTGAAGCTTTCTTT
CDR3 protein: CASSPTTGLGVGEAFF

J gene: TRBJ1-2
clone size: NA
CDR3 length: 16
D gene: NA
V gene: TRBV7-9
CDR3 DNA: TGTGCCAGCAGTCTCGATCAGGGCGGACCTAACTATGGCTACACCTTC
CDR3 protein: CASSLDQGGPNYGYTF

J gene: TRBJ1-6
clone size: NA
CDR3 length: 13
D gene: NA
V gene: TRBV27
CDR3 DNA: TGTGCCAGCAGCCGTACCCAGGGCTCACCCCTCCACTTT
CDR3 protein: CASSRTQGSPLHF

J gene: TRBJ2-1
clone size: NA
CDR3 length: 15
D gene: TRBD1
V gene: TRBV29-1
CDR3 DNA: TGCAGCGCAAGGGGCCGGGACAGGGGGTCGAATGAGCAGTTCTTC
CDR3 protein: CSARGRDRGSNEQFF

J gene: TRBJ1-2
clone size: NA
CDR3 length: 16
D gene: NA
V gene: TRBV15
CDR3 DNA: TGTGCCACCAGCAGAGGACAGGAGCTCTCGTCGTATGGCTACACCTTC
CDR3 protein: CATSRGQELSSYGYTF

J gene: TRBJ2-1
clone size: once
CDR3 length: 14
D gene: TRBD2
V gene: TRBV13
CDR3 DNA: TGTGCCAGCAGCCTTAACGGACTAGCGGGGGGGCAGTTCTTC
CDR3 protein: CASSLNGLAGGQFF

J gene: TRBJ2-7
clone size: once
CDR3 length: 14
D gene: TRBD2
V gene: TRBV11-2
CDR3 DNA: TGTGCCAGCAGCTTACTAGCGGGAGACCACGAGCAGTACTTC
CDR3 protein: CASSLLAGDHEQYF